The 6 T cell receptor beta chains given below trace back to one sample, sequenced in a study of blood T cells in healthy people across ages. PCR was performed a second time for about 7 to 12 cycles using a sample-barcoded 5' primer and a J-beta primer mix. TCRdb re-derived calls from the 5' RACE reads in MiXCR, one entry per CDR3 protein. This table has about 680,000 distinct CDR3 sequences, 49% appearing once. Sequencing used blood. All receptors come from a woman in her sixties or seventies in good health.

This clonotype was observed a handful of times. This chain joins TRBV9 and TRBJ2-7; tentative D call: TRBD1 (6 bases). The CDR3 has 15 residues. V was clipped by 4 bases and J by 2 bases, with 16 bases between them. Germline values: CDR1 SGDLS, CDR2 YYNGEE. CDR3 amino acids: CASSYDPGQTYEQYF. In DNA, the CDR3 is TGTGCCAGCAGCTATGATCCGGGACAAACCTACGAGCAGTACTTC.

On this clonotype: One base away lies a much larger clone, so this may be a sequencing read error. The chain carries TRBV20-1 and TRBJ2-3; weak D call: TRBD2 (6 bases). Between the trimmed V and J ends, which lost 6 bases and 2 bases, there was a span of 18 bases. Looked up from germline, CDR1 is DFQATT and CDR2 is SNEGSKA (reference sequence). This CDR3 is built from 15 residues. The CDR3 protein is CSAEISADYTDTQYF. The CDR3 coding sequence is TGCAGTGCCGAGATCTCGGCGGACTACACAGATACGCAGTATTTT.

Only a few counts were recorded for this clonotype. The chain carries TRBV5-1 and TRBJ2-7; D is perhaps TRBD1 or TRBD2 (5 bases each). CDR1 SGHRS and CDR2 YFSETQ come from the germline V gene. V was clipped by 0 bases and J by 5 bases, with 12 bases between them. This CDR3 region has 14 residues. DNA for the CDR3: TGCGCCAGCAGCTTGGCTTTAGGGGACCACGAGCAGTACTTC. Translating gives CASSLALGDHEQYF.

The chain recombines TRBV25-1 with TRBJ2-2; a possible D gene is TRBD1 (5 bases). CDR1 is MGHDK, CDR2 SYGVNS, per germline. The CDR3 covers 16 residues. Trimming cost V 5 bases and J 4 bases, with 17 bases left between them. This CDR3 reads CASSHPDQRGTGELFF. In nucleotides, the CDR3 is TGTGCCAGCAGTCACCCGGACCAAAGGGGCACCGGGGAGCTGTTTTTT.

CDR3 nucleotide sequence: TGCAGTGCTAGAGTAGGAGTTCGGGAGCAGTTCTTC. Translated: CSARVGVREQFF. The V gene is TRBV20-1, the J gene TRBJ2-1; unclear D gene. Germline V gene sequence: CDR1 DFQATT, CDR2 SNEGSKA (reference sequence). The CDR3 consists of 12 residues. Trimming shortened V by 1 base and J by 10 bases, and 11 bases separated the two germline ends.

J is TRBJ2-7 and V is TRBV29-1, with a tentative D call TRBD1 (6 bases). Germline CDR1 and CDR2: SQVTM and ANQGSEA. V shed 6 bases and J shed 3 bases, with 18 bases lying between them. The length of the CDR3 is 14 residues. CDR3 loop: CSVTPSEGGYEQYF. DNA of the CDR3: TGCAGCGTGACCCCCAGCGAAGGGGGCTACGAGCAGTACTTC.